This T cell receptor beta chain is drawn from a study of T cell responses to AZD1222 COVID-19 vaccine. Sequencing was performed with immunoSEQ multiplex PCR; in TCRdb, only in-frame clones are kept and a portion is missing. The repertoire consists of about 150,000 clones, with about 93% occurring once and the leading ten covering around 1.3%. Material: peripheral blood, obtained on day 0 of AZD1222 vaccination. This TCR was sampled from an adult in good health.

As DNA, the CDR3 is TGTGCCAGCAGCCAAGTGGGCAGGTCGCAGGGGAACACTGAAGCTTTCTTT. This sequence encodes CASSQVGRSQGNTEAFF. This rearrangement joins TRBV4-2 to TRBJ1-1; TRBD1 is a possible D gene (5 bases). The germline gives CDR1 LGHNA, CDR2 YNFKEQ. CDR3 length: 17 residues. The germline V and J ends were trimmed by 1 base and 1 base, with 16 bases remaining between them.